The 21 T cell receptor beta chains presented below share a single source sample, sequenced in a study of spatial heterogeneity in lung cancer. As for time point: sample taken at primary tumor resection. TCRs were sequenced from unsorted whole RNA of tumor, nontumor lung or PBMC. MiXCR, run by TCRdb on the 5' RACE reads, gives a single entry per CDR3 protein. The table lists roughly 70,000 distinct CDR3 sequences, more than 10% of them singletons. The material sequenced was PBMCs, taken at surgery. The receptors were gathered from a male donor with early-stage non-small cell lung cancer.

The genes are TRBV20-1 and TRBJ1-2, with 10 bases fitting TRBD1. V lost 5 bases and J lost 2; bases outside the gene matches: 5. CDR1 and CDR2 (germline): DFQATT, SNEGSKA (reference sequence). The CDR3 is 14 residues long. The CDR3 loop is CSAPGTGANYGYTF. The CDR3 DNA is TGCAGTGCTCCAGGGACAGGGGCCAACTATGGCTACACCTTC.

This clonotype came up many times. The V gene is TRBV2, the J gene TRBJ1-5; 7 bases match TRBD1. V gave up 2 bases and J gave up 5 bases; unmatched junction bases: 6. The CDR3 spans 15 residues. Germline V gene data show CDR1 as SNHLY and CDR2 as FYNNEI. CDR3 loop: CASSERTGLYQPQHF. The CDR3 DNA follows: TGTGCCAGCAGTGAAAGGACAGGCCTTTATCAGCCCCAGCATTTT.

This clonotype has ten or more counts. CDR3: CASSYSIGTDTQYF. The CDR3 DNA follows: TGTGCCAGCAGTTACTCGATAGGGACAGATACGCAGTATTTT. This sequence joins TRBV6-6 and TRBJ2-3; D call uncertain. This CDR3 has 14 amino acids. The V and J ends lost 0 bases and 3 bases respectively, with 7 bases between them. Germline V gene data show CDR1 as MNHNY and CDR2 as SVGAGI (reference sequence).

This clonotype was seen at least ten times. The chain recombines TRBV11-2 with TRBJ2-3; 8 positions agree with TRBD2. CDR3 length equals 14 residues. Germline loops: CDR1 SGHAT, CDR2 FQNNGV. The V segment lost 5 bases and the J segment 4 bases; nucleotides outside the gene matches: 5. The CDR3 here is CASSTSGSPDTQYF. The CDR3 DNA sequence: TGTGCCAGCAGCACCAGCGGGAGCCCAGATACGCAGTATTTT. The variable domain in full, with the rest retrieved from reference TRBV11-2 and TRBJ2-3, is EAGVAQSPRYKIIEKRQSVAFWCNPISGHATLYWYQQILGQGPKLLIQFQNNGVVDDSQLPKDRFSAERLKGVDSTLKIQPAKLEDSAVYLCASSTSGSPDTQYFGPGTRLTVL.

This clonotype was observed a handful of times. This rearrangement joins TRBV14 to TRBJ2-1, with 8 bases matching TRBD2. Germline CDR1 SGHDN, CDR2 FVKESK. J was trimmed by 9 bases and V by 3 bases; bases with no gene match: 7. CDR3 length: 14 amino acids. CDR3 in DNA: TGTGCCAGCAGCCAGGGCGGGAGGATAGGTGAGCAGTTCTTC. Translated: CASSQGGRIGEQFF.

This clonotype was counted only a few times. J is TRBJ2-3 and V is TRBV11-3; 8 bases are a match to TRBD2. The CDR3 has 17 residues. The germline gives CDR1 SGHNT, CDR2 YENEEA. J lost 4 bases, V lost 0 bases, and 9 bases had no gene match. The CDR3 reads CASSLDNRAGAADTQYF. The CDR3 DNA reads TGTGCCAGCAGCTTAGATAACCGAGCGGGAGCCGCAGATACGCAGTATTTT.

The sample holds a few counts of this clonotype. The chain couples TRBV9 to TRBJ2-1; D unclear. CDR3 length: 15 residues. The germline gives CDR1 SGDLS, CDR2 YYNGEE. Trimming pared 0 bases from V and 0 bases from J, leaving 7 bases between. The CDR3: CASSVGSSSYNEQFF. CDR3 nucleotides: TGTGCCAGCAGCGTAGGCTCTAGCTCCTACAATGAGCAGTTCTTC.

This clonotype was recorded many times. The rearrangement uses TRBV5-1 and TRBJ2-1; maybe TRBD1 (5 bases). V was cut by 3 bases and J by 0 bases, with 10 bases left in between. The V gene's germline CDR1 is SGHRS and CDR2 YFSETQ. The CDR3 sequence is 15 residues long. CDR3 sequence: CASSSDTSSYNEQFF. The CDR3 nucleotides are TGCGCCAGCAGCTCGGACACCAGCTCCTACAATGAGCAGTTCTTC.

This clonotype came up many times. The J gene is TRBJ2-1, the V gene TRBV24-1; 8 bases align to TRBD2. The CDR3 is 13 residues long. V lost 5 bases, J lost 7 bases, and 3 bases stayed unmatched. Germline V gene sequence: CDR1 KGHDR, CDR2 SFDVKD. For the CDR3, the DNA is TGTGCCACCAGTGTGTCGGGGGGGAATGAGCAGTTCTTC. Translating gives CATSVSGGNEQFF.

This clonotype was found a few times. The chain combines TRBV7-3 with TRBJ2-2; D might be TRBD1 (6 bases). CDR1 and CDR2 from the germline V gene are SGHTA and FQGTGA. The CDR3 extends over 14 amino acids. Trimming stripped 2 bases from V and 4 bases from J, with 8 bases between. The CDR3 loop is CASSLEQGTGELFF. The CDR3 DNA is TGTGCCAGCAGCTTAGAACAGGGCACCGGGGAGCTGTTTTTT.

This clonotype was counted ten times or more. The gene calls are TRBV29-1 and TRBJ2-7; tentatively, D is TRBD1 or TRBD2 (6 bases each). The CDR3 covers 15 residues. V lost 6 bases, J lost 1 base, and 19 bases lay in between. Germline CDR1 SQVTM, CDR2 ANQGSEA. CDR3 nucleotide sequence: TGCAGCGTCGTACGGGGGCGGGACGGGTCCTACGAGCAGTACTTC. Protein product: CSVVRGRDGSYEQYF.

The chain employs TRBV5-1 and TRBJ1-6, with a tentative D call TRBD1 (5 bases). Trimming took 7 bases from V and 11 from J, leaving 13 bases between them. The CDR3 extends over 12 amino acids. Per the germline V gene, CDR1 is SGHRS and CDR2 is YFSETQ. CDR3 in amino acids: CASGEEGPPLHF. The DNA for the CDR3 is TGCGCCAGCGGGGAGGAGGGACCACCCCTCCACTTT.

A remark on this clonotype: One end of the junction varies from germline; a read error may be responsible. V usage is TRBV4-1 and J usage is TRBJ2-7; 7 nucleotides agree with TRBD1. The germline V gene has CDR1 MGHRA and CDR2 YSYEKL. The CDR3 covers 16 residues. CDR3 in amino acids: CVSSQDGQALRYEQYF. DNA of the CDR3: TGCGTCAGCAGCCAAGATGGACAGGCGCTGAGGTACGAGCAGTACTTC.

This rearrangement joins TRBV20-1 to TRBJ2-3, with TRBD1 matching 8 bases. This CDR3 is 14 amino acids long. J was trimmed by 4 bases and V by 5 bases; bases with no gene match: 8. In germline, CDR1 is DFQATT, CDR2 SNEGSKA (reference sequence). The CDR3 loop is CSAPGQGASDTQYF. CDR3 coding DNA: TGCAGTGCTCCCGGACAGGGAGCATCAGATACGCAGTATTTT.

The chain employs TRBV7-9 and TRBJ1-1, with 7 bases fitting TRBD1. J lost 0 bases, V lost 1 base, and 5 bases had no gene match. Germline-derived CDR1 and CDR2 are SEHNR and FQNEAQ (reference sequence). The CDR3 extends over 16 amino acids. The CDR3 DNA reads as TGTGCCAGCAGCTTAGATGTAGGGGGCATGAACACTGAAGCTTTCTTT. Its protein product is CASSLDVGGMNTEAFF.

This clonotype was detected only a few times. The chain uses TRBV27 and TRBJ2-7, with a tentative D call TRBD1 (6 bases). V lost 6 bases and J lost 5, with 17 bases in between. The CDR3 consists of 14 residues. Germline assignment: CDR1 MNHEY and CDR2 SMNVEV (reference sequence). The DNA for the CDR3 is TGTGCCAGCAGCCTTAACAGGGTTACCCACGAGCAGTACTTC. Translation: CASSLNRVTHEQYF.

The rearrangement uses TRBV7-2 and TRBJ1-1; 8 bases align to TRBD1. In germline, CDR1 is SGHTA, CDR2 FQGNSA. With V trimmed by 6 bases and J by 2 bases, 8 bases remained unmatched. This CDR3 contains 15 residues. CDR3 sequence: CASSGRTGRNTEAFF. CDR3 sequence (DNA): TGTGCCAGCAGTGGGAGGACAGGGCGTAACACTGAAGCTTTCTTT.

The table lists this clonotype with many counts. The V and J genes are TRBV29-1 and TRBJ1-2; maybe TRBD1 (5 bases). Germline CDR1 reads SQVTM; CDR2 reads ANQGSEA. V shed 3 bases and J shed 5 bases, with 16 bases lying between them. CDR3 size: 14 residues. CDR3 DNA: TGCAGCGTTGAGCGGGACGGAGGATTGTATGGCTACACCTTC. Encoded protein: CSVERDGGLYGYTF.

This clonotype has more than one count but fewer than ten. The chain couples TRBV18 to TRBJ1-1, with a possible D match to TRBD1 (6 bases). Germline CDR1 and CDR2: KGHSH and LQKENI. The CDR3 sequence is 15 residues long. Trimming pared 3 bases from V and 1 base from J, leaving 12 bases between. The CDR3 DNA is TGTGCCAGCTCACCTCCACGGGGGCAGAACACTGAAGCTTTCTTT. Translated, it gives CASSPPRGQNTEAFF.

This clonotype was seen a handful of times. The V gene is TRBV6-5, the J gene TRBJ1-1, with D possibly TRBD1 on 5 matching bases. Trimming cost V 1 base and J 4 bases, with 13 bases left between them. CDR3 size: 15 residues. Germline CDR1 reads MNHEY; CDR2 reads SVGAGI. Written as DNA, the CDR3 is TGTGCCAGCAGTTACTTCTCGGGGGATGTCACTGAAGCTTTCTTT. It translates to CASSYFSGDVTEAFF.

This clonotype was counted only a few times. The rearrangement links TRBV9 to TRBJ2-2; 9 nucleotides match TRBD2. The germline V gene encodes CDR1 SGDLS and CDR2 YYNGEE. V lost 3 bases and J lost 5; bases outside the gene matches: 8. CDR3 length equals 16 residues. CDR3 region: CASSGQGLALTGELFF. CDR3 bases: TGTGCCAGCAGCGGGCAGGGACTAGCACTGACCGGGGAGCTGTTTTTT. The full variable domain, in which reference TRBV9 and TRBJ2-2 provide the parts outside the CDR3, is DSGVTQTPKHLITATGQRVTLRCSPRSGDLSVYWYQQSLDQGLQFLIQYYNGEERAKGNILERFSAQQFPDLHSELNLSSLELGDSALYFCASSGQGLALTGELFFGEGSRLTVL.